What follows is one T cell receptor (beta chain) and its context. What it recognizes is unknown. This entry belongs to a study of cytomegalovirus exposure and HLA in healthy donors. Study results and caveats: Most TCR beta V segments were productive about 87% or about 30% of the time in an earlier analysis.

V was shortened by 4 bases and J by 6 bases, with 19 bases between the two germline ends. CDR1 and CDR2 (germline): SGDLS, YYNGEE. The CDR3 has 15 residues. PCR employed 60 Vbeta and 13 Jbeta primers. Clones were read by immunoSEQ multiplex PCR, and TCRdb kept only the in-frame ones, dropping some. The sample shows approximately 190,000 clones, roughly 80% of them seen only once. Sequenced: PBMCs. The receptor was derived from a woman aged 50 to 65 in good health and CMV-seropositive. The J gene is TRBJ1-2, the V gene TRBV9, with D possibly TRBD1 on 5 matching bases. CDR3 sequence reads: CASSTLGGGSDGYTF. CDR3 nucleotide sequence: TGTGCCAGCAGCACCCTTGGGGGAGGGTCAGATGGCTACACCTTC.